A selection of T cell receptor beta chains follows, all from one sample in a study of Ad26.COV2.S vaccination and SARS-CoV-2 variants. Here immunoSEQ multiplex PCR was the method, and the copy in TCRdb shows in-frame clones only, minus some. The data contain roughly 680,000 clones, 89% of them singletons. The sequencing used peripheral blood, collected in a trial of Ad26.COV2.S vaccine versus placebo. These receptors were collected from a person aged 18 to 59 who received the Ad26.COV2.S COVID-19 vaccine or a placebo. The CDR3 runs from the conserved cysteine through the conserved F or W. The D gene is left open where the match is weak. For some rows the clone size is stated as once, few or many, or as a class when expanded; others skip it.

j_call: TRBJ1-2; v_call: TRBV5-4; clone_size: .; d_call: .; cdr3_aa: CASSPTGANYGYTF; cdr3_nt: TGTGCCAGCAGCCCGACAGGTGCTAACTATGGCTACACCTTC
j_call: TRBJ1-1; v_call: TRBV14; clone_size: .; d_call: TRBD1; cdr3_aa: CASSHRDRGWGEAFF; cdr3_nt: TGTGCCAGCAGCCACAGAGACAGGGGCTGGGGTGAAGCTTTCTTT
j_call: TRBJ1-4; v_call: TRBV2; clone_size: .; d_call: .; cdr3_aa: CASRGQAAEKLFF; cdr3_nt: TGTGCCAGCAGGGGTCAGGCGGCTGAAAAACTGTTTTTT
j_call: TRBJ2-1; v_call: TRBV7-2; clone_size: .; d_call: .; cdr3_aa: CASRRRETHNNEQFF; cdr3_nt: TGTGCCAGCAGGAGACGGGAGACCCACAACAATGAGCAGTTCTTC
j_call: TRBJ2-5; v_call: TRBV7-7; clone_size: .; d_call: .; cdr3_aa: CASSLGGDRQETQYF; cdr3_nt: TGTGCTAGCAGCTTAGGGGGGGACAGACAAGAGACCCAGTACTTC
j_call: TRBJ1-4; v_call: TRBV6-6; clone_size: once; d_call: .; cdr3_aa: CASRDQVNEKLFF; cdr3_nt: TGTGCCAGCAGGGATCAGGTTAATGAAAAACTGTTTTTT
j_call: TRBJ1-4; v_call: TRBV5-1; clone_size: .; d_call: .; cdr3_aa: CASSTVGGSNEKLFF; cdr3_nt: TGCGCCAGCAGCACCGTGGGGGGTTCTAATGAAAAACTGTTTTTT
j_call: TRBJ1-1; v_call: TRBV12-3/TRBV12-4; clone_size: .; d_call: .; cdr3_aa: CASSFRSGTEAFF; cdr3_nt: TGTGCCAGCAGTTTTCGATCTGGAACTGAAGCTTTCTTT
j_call: TRBJ1-6; v_call: TRBV3-1/TRBV3-2; clone_size: .; d_call: .; cdr3_aa: CASSQVRAYNSPLHF; cdr3_nt: TGTGCCAGCAGCCAAGTACGGGCTTATAATTCACCCCTCCACTTT
j_call: TRBJ2-1; v_call: TRBV5-1; clone_size: .; d_call: TRBD2; cdr3_aa: CASSLGWTSGINEQFF; cdr3_nt: TGCGCCAGCAGCTTGGGGTGGACTAGCGGTATCAATGAGCAGTTCTTC
j_call: TRBJ2-3; v_call: TRBV10-3; clone_size: .; d_call: .; cdr3_aa: CASTGDTDTQYF; cdr3_nt: TGTGCCAGCACCGGGGACACAGATACGCAGTATTTT
j_call: TRBJ1-1; v_call: TRBV6-2/TRBV6-3; clone_size: few; d_call: .; cdr3_aa: CASSWANTEAFF; cdr3_nt: TGTGCCAGCAGCTGGGCGAACACTGAAGCTTTCTTT
j_call: TRBJ1-1; v_call: TRBV10-3; clone_size: .; d_call: TRBD1; cdr3_aa: CAIGTGVQNTEAFF; cdr3_nt: TGTGCCATCGGGACAGGGGTCCAGAACACTGAAGCTTTCTTT
j_call: TRBJ1-2; v_call: TRBV7-9; clone_size: .; d_call: .; cdr3_aa: CASSLTGSYGYTF; cdr3_nt: TGTGCCAGCAGCTTAACGGGATCGTATGGCTACACCTTC
j_call: TRBJ1-1; v_call: TRBV7-9; clone_size: .; d_call: TRBD1; cdr3_aa: CASSSGTGIFGTEAFF; cdr3_nt: TGTGCCAGCAGTTCCGGGACAGGGATTTTTGGCACTGAAGCTTTCTTT
j_call: TRBJ1-4; v_call: TRBV4-3; clone_size: .; d_call: TRBD1; cdr3_aa: CASSQDRDSLIEKLFF; cdr3_nt: TGCGCCAGCAGCCAAGATCGGGACAGCTTAATTGAAAAACTGTTTTTT
j_call: TRBJ1-4; v_call: TRBV6-5; clone_size: .; d_call: TRBD1; cdr3_aa: CASRRGDSREKLFF; cdr3_nt: TGTGCCAGCAGACGCGGGGACAGCCGGGAAAAACTGTTTTTT
j_call: TRBJ2-7; v_call: TRBV15; clone_size: .; d_call: .; cdr3_aa: CATSEGSPYEQYF; cdr3_nt: TGTGCCACCAGCGAGGGGTCCCCCTACGAGCAGTACTTC
j_call: TRBJ2-2; v_call: TRBV24-1; clone_size: .; d_call: TRBD1; cdr3_aa: CATSDFDRGFGGELFF; cdr3_nt: TGTGCCACCAGTGATTTCGACAGGGGATTCGGCGGGGAGCTGTTTTTT
j_call: TRBJ2-2; v_call: TRBV7-9; clone_size: .; d_call: TRBD2; cdr3_aa: CASSSSGRRNGELFF; cdr3_nt: TGTGCCAGCAGTTCTAGCGGGAGAAGGAACGGGGAGCTGTTTTTT
j_call: TRBJ2-7; v_call: TRBV15; clone_size: .; d_call: .; cdr3_aa: CATSRDSGRRITYEQYF; cdr3_nt: TGTGCCACCAGCAGAGATTCGGGCAGGCGCATTACCTACGAGCAGTACTTC
j_call: TRBJ1-5; v_call: TRBV5-5; clone_size: .; d_call: TRBD1; cdr3_aa: CASSLDRGGQPQHF; cdr3_nt: TGTGCCAGCAGCTTGGACAGGGGTGGTCAGCCCCAGCATTTT
j_call: TRBJ1-1; v_call: TRBV19; clone_size: .; d_call: .; cdr3_aa: CASNPQKGTEAFF; cdr3_nt: TGTGCCAGTAACCCTCAGAAGGGCACTGAAGCTTTCTTT
j_call: TRBJ2-3; v_call: TRBV4-3; clone_size: .; d_call: TRBD2; cdr3_aa: CASSQEARLAGGRNTQYF; cdr3_nt: TGCGCCAGCAGCCAAGAGGCTAGACTAGCGGGGGGTCGGAATACGCAGTATTTT
j_call: TRBJ2-7; v_call: TRBV27; clone_size: once; d_call: .; cdr3_aa: CASSLARLHYEQYF; cdr3_nt: TGTGCCAGCAGTTTAGCCAGGCTCCACTACGAGCAGTACTTC
j_call: TRBJ1-1; v_call: TRBV6-6; clone_size: few; d_call: .; cdr3_aa: CASSYSGSNTEAFF; cdr3_nt: TGTGCCAGCAGTTACTCGGGGTCGAACACTGAAGCTTTCTTT
j_call: TRBJ2-1; v_call: TRBV19; clone_size: .; d_call: .; cdr3_aa: CASSIWSEGNEQFF; cdr3_nt: TGTGCCAGTAGTATCTGGAGTGAGGGCAATGAGCAGTTCTTC
j_call: TRBJ1-1; v_call: TRBV27; clone_size: .; d_call: .; cdr3_aa: CASSLMVGNTEAFF; cdr3_nt: TGTGCCAGCAGTTTAATGGTTGGGAACACTGAAGCTTTCTTT
j_call: TRBJ2-1; v_call: TRBV7-2; clone_size: .; d_call: TRBD2; cdr3_aa: CASSLSRLAGLYNEQFF; cdr3_nt: TGTGCCAGCAGCTTAAGTCGACTAGCGGGGCTATACAATGAGCAGTTCTTC
j_call: TRBJ2-5; v_call: TRBV18; clone_size: .; d_call: .; cdr3_aa: CASSPFDPTVQETQYF; cdr3_nt: TGTGCCAGCTCACCTTTTGACCCGACCGTCCAAGAGACCCAGTACTTC
j_call: TRBJ1-5; v_call: TRBV27; clone_size: .; d_call: .; cdr3_aa: CASSSWASQPQHF; cdr3_nt: TGTGCCAGCAGTTCTTGGGCAAGCCAGCCCCAGCATTTT
j_call: TRBJ1-3; v_call: TRBV7-9; clone_size: .; d_call: .; cdr3_aa: CASSLAGSGNTIYF; cdr3_nt: TGTGCCAGCAGCTTAGCCGGCTCTGGAAACACCATATATTTT
j_call: TRBJ1-5; v_call: TRBV4-1; clone_size: .; d_call: .; cdr3_aa: CASSQAFLFNQPQHF; cdr3_nt: TGCGCCAGCAGCCAAGCCTTCCTTTTCAATCAGCCCCAGCATTTT
j_call: TRBJ1-1; v_call: TRBV6-5; clone_size: .; d_call: .; cdr3_aa: CASSFREPPRTEAFF; cdr3_nt: TGTGCCAGCAGTTTTAGGGAGCCCCCTAGGACTGAAGCTTTCTTT
j_call: TRBJ1-2; v_call: TRBV3-1/TRBV3-2; clone_size: .; d_call: .; cdr3_aa: CASRRGEDYGYTF; cdr3_nt: TGTGCCAGCCGACGGGGAGAAGACTATGGCTACACCTTC
j_call: TRBJ2-5; v_call: TRBV27; clone_size: .; d_call: .; cdr3_aa: CASSSTGLQETQYF; cdr3_nt: TGTGCCAGCAGTTCCACAGGGCTCCAAGAGACCCAGTACTTC
j_call: TRBJ2-7; v_call: TRBV3-1/TRBV3-2; clone_size: .; d_call: .; cdr3_aa: CASSHPGAASSYEQYF; cdr3_nt: TGTGCCAGCAGCCACCCCGGAGCGGCGAGCTCCTACGAGCAGTACTTC
j_call: TRBJ1-2; v_call: TRBV2; clone_size: .; d_call: .; cdr3_aa: CASRAETTYGYTF; cdr3_nt: TGTGCCAGCAGGGCAGAGACGACCTATGGCTACACCTTC
j_call: TRBJ1-1; v_call: TRBV7-2; clone_size: .; d_call: .; cdr3_aa: CASSSLGSSTEAFF; cdr3_nt: TGTGCCAGCAGCTCCCTGGGCAGTTCCACTGAAGCTTTCTTT
j_call: TRBJ2-1; v_call: TRBV2; clone_size: .; d_call: .; cdr3_aa: CASSEVSGEQFF; cdr3_nt: TGTGCCAGCAGTGAAGTTAGCGGTGAGCAGTTCTTC
j_call: TRBJ1-2; v_call: TRBV7-9; clone_size: once; d_call: TRBD1; cdr3_aa: CASNGDRGNGYTF; cdr3_nt: TGTGCCAGCAACGGAGACAGGGGTAATGGCTACACCTTC
j_call: TRBJ2-1; v_call: TRBV9; clone_size: .; d_call: .; cdr3_aa: CASSVNSGTYNEQFF; cdr3_nt: TGTGCCAGCAGCGTAAATAGCGGCACCTACAATGAGCAGTTCTTC
j_call: TRBJ2-3; v_call: TRBV15; clone_size: .; d_call: .; cdr3_aa: CATRPRAATTKYF; cdr3_nt: TGTGCCACCCGTCCTCGGGCAGCCACAACGAAGTATTTT
j_call: TRBJ2-7; v_call: TRBV25-1; clone_size: .; d_call: TRBD1; cdr3_aa: CASSEWDREDEQYF; cdr3_nt: TGTGCCAGCAGTGAATGGGACAGGGAGGACGAGCAGTACTTC
j_call: TRBJ1-1; v_call: TRBV5-1; clone_size: .; d_call: TRBD1; cdr3_aa: CASSADRGNTEAFF; cdr3_nt: TGCGCCAGCAGCGCTGACAGGGGGAACACTGAAGCTTTCTTT
j_call: TRBJ2-7; v_call: TRBV6-5; clone_size: few; d_call: .; cdr3_aa: CASSRGYYEQYF; cdr3_nt: TGTGCCAGCAGCCGGGGATACTACGAGCAGTACTTC
j_call: TRBJ2-2; v_call: TRBV6-6; clone_size: .; d_call: TRBD1; cdr3_aa: CASTFGDRGAGELFF; cdr3_nt: TGTGCCAGCACCTTCGGAGACAGGGGTGCCGGGGAGCTGTTTTTT
j_call: TRBJ2-1; v_call: TRBV6-1; clone_size: .; d_call: TRBD1; cdr3_aa: CASSEALRGGGVNNEQFF; cdr3_nt: TGTGCCAGCAGTGAAGCGCTTCGAGGGGGCGGAGTGAACAATGAGCAGTTCTTC
j_call: TRBJ2-2; v_call: TRBV7-2; clone_size: few; d_call: .; cdr3_aa: CASSLAGGQNTGELFF; cdr3_nt: TGTGCCAGCAGCTTAGCGGGGGGCCAGAACACCGGGGAGCTGTTTTTT
j_call: TRBJ2-1; v_call: TRBV11-2; clone_size: .; d_call: TRBD2; cdr3_aa: CASSSPTSGFPYNEQFF; cdr3_nt: TGTGCCAGCAGCTCTCCGACTAGCGGGTTTCCCTACAATGAGCAGTTCTTC
j_call: TRBJ2-1; v_call: TRBV7-3; clone_size: .; d_call: TRBD2; cdr3_aa: CASRVAGDNEQFF; cdr3_nt: TGTGCCAGCAGGGTAGCGGGGGACAATGAGCAGTTCTTC
j_call: TRBJ1-2; v_call: TRBV6-5; clone_size: few; d_call: TRBD1; cdr3_aa: CASSYAPPGTGYGYTF; cdr3_nt: TGTGCCAGCAGTTACGCTCCGCCCGGGACAGGGTATGGCTACACCTTC
j_call: TRBJ2-1; v_call: TRBV6-5; clone_size: .; d_call: TRBD2; cdr3_aa: CASRVAGAYNEQFF; cdr3_nt: TGTGCCAGCAGGGTAGCGGGAGCCTACAATGAGCAGTTCTTC
j_call: TRBJ2-7; v_call: TRBV2; clone_size: .; d_call: .; cdr3_aa: CASSGYRVVYEQYF; cdr3_nt: TGTGCCAGCAGTGGGTACAGGGTGGTCTACGAGCAGTACTTC
j_call: TRBJ2-2; v_call: TRBV7-6; clone_size: .; d_call: .; cdr3_aa: CASYRSGELFF; cdr3_nt: TGTGCCAGTTACAGGTCCGGGGAGCTGTTTTTT